A selection of T cell receptor beta chains follows, all from one sample in a study of lymphopenia after photon versus proton radiotherapy. Only in-frame clones appear in the TCRdb table, and some are missing; sequencing was by immunoSEQ multiplex PCR. The sample records roughly 67,000 clones, just over 90% being singletons. Source: peripheral blood, taken from a patient treated with photon-based radiotherapy. These receptors were obtained from a woman aged 70 to 79 with pancreatic cancer. The conserved cysteine and the conserved F or W are not part of the CDR3 here.

V: TRBV29-1; J: TRBJ2-1; CDR3: SVHWAGTYNEQF
V: TRBV11-1; J: TRBJ2-5; CDR3: ASSQGGVRETQY
V: TRBV15; J: TRBJ1-1; CDR3: ATSTGQILNTEAF
V: TRBV21-1; J: TRBJ2-2; CDR3: ASSKARTGPANTGELF
V: TRBV27; J: TRBJ2-1; CDR3: ASSLSEYNEQF
V: TRBV5-1; J: TRBJ2-5; CDR3: ASSTGGLAGERETQY
V: TRBV9; J: TRBJ1-4; CDR3: ASSVMPGVGEKLF
V: TRBV30; J: TRBJ1-2; CDR3: AWRLSGTGVSGYT
V: TRBV7-2; J: TRBJ1-2; CDR3: ASSPGGGNGYT
V: TRBV30; J: NA; CDR3: AWSVQQGSEQY